One and the same sample provided the 15 T cell receptor beta chains below, sequenced in a study of blood T cells in healthy people across ages. With a J-beta primer mix and a sample-barcoded 5' primer, a second PCR ran about 7 to 12 cycles. TCRdb itself ran the 5' RACE reads through MiXCR, one entry per CDR3 protein. This sample yields roughly 1,800,000 distinct CDR3 sequences, of which about 49% are seen a single time; less than 2.5% belongs to the top ten. Sequencing input: blood. The origin of the receptors is a woman in her thirties or forties in good health.

About this clonotype: A much more abundant neighbour one base away suggests this may be a read error. The V call is TRBV28, the J call TRBJ2-7; 9 bases match TRBD2. This CDR3 has 18 residues. Looked up from germline, CDR1 is MDHEN and CDR2 is SYDVKM. J lost 2 bases, V lost 3 bases, and 14 bases had no gene match. CDR3 protein: CASSFLGWSSGGTYEQYF. CDR3 coding DNA: TGTGCCAGCAGTTTTTTGGGGTGGAGTAGCGGGGGAACCTACGAGCAGTACTTC. The whole variable domain, filled in from reference TRBV28 and TRBJ2-7, reads DVKVTQSSRYLVKRTGEKVFLECVQDMDHENMFWYRQDPGLGLRLIYFSYDVKMKEKGDIPEGYSVSREKKERFSLILESASTNQTSMYLCASSFLGWSSGGTYEQYFGPGTRLTVT.

The rearrangement joins TRBV6-6 to TRBJ1-4, with D possibly being TRBD1 (6 bases). The CDR3 spans 14 residues. Per germline, CDR1 MNHNY and CDR2 SVGAGI (reference sequence). With 3 bases removed from V and 8 bases from J, the gap between germline ends came to 13 bases. The DNA of the CDR3 is TGTGCCAGCAGTTATAGAATAACAGGGGAAAAACTGTTTTTT. Translating it yields CASSYRITGEKLFF.

This sequence joins TRBV9 and TRBJ1-2, with D possibly TRBD1 on 6 matching bases. Per the germline V gene, CDR1 is SGDLS and CDR2 is YYNGEE. Trimming removed 0 bases at V and 3 bases at J, with 9 bases between. CDR3 length: 14 residues. CDR3 bases: TGTGCCAGCAGCGTAGGTCCAGGGGACTATGGCTACACCTTC. This codes for CASSVGPGDYGYTF.

The chain carries TRBV20-1 and TRBJ1-1, with a possible D match to TRBD1 (5 bases). Trimming pared 8 bases from V and 1 base from J, leaving 8 bases between. This CDR3 has 11 amino acids. Germline V gives CDR1 DFQATT, CDR2 SNEGSKA (reference sequence). CDR3 nucleotide sequence: TGCAGTACAGGCCAGAACACTGAAGCTTTCTTT. It encodes CSTGQNTEAFF.

This chain joins TRBV7-2 and TRBJ2-2, with 10 bases that match TRBD2. Trimming took 2 bases from V and 0 from J; bases not matched to a gene: 6. This CDR3 is 18 amino acids long. From germline, CDR1 is SGHTA and CDR2 FQGNSA. The CDR3 sequence: CASSLKLAGATNTGELFF. CDR3 sequence (DNA): TGTGCCAGCAGCTTAAAGCTAGCGGGGGCCACGAACACCGGGGAGCTGTTTTTT. Using reference TRBV7-2 and TRBJ2-2 for the parts outside the CDR3, the full variable domain is GAGVSQSPSNKVTEKGKDVELRCDPISGHTALYWYRQSLGQGLEFLIYFQGNSAPDKSGLPSDRFSAERTGGSVSTLTIQRTQQEDSAVYLCASSLKLAGATNTGELFFGEGSRLTVL.

The chain couples TRBV21-1 to TRBJ2-5; the table's TRBD2 call for D was not verified on the DNA. TRBV21-1 is a pseudogene. The length of the CDR3 is 18 residues. CDR3 sequence reads: CASSKEEGIQNTEETQYF. In DNA form, the CDR3 reads TGTGCCAGCAGCAAAGAGGAGGGAATACAGAACACCGAAGAGACCCAGTACTTC.

This chain uses TRBV21-1 with TRBJ1-1; no check of the table's D call, TRBD1, against the DNA was made. TRBV21-1 constitutes a pseudogene. CDR3 size: 16 residues. CDR3 protein: CASSPRSGTANTEAFF. In DNA form, the CDR3 reads TGTGCCAGCAGCCCCCGGAGCGGGACAGCCAACACTGAAGCTTTCTTT.

In this sample, this clonotype turned up a few times. CDR3 sequence: CASSDQGGEQYF. The CDR3 DNA is TGTGCCAGCAGCGACCAGGGTGGCGAGCAGTACTTC. J is TRBJ2-7 and V is TRBV9, with D possibly TRBD1 on 5 matching bases. This CDR3 is built from 12 residues. V dropped 3 bases and J dropped 6 bases, with 10 bases sitting between them. Per germline, CDR1 SGDLS and CDR2 YYNGEE.

This clonotype was counted a few times. The rearrangement uses TRBV7-2 and TRBJ2-7; TRBD1 is a possible D gene (5 bases). Germline V gives CDR1 SGHTA, CDR2 FQGNSA. The CDR3 is made up of 15 amino acids. The V and J ends lost 1 base and 6 bases respectively, with 16 bases between them. The CDR3 loop reads CASSLELGPRGEQYF. In DNA, the CDR3 is TGTGCCAGCAGCTTAGAATTGGGGCCTAGGGGCGAGCAGTACTTC.

The V gene is TRBV20-1, the J gene TRBJ2-1; D might be TRBD1 or TRBD2, each matching 5 bases. This CDR3 is built from 13 residues. V gave up 3 bases and J gave up 14 bases, with 20 bases separating them. Per the germline V gene, CDR1 is DFQATT and CDR2 is SNEGSKA (reference sequence). CDR3 sequence: CSASSGTKFGKFF. The CDR3 DNA reads as TGCAGTGCTAGTTCCGGGACGAAATTTGGCAAGTTCTTC.

The chain couples TRBV5-6 to TRBJ2-4; TRBD1 is a possible D gene (5 bases). Between the trimmed V and J ends, which lost 3 bases and 2 bases, there was a span of 12 bases. CDR1 and CDR2 (germline): SGHDT, YYEEEE. The CDR3 contains 15 residues. The CDR3 DNA sequence: TGTGCCAGCAGCTACACGGACATAACCAAAAACATTCAGTACTTC. Translation: CASSYTDITKNIQYF.

With respect to this clonotype: Possible read error: a much larger clone is one base away. The chain joins TRBV11-2 to TRBJ2-5; TRBD1 is a possible D gene (6 bases). From germline, CDR1 is SGHAT and CDR2 FQNNGV. The CDR3 totals 15 residues. CDR3 in amino acids: CAISLDGGPQETQYF. Here the CDR3 DNA reads TGTGCCATCAGCTTAGATGGGGGCCCCCAAGAGACCCAGTACTTC.

This chain links TRBV6-5 with TRBJ1-5; TRBD1 is a possible D gene (5 bases). This CDR3 has 15 residues. In germline, CDR1 is MNHEY, CDR2 SVGAGI. The germline V and J ends were trimmed by 5 bases and 4 bases, with 15 bases remaining between them. The CDR3 here is CASSAGRPVNQPQHF. CDR3 in DNA: TGTGCCAGCAGTGCGGGACGGCCGGTAAATCAGCCCCAGCATTTT.

This chain links TRBV6-5 with TRBJ2-1, with 8 bases that match TRBD1. The CDR3 is 14 residues long. From germline, CDR1 is MNHEY and CDR2 SVGAGI. Trimming cost V 6 bases and J 6 bases; bases outside gene matches: 7. The CDR3 region is CASSPDRASNEQFF. The CDR3, as DNA: TGTGCCAGCAGCCCGGACAGGGCGTCCAATGAGCAGTTCTTC.

The chain links TRBV20-1 to TRBJ2-3; 11 bases match TRBD1. V gave up 6 bases and J gave up 3 bases; unmatched junction bases: 11. Germline lookup yields CDR1 DFQATT and CDR2 SNEGSKA (reference sequence). CDR3 length: 16 amino acids. The DNA of the CDR3 is TGCAGTGCACCACGGACAGGGGGCAGGTTGACAGATACGCAGTATTTT. Encoded protein: CSAPRTGGRLTDTQYF.